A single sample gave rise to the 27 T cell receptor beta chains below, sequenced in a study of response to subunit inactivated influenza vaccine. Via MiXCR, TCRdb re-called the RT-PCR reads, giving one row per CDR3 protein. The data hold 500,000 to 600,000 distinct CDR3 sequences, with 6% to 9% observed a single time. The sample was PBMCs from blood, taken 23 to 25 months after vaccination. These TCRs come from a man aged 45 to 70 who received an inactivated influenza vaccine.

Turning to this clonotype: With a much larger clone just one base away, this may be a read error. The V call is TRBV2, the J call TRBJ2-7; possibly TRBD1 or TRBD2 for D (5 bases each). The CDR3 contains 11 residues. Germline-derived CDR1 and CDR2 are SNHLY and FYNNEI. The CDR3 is CASRFRGELYF. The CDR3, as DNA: TGTGCCAGCAGGTTTCGAGGGGAGCTGTACTTC.

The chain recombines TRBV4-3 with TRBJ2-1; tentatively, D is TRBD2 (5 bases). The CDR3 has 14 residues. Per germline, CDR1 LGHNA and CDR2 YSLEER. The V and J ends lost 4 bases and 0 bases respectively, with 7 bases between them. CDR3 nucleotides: TGCGCCAGCAGCCCAGCGGCCTCCTACAATGAGCAGTTCTTC. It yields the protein CASSPAASYNEQFF.

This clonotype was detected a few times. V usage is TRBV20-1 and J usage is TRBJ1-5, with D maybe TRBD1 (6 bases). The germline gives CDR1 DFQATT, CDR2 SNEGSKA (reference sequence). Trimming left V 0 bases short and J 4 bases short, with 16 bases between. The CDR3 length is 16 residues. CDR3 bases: TGCAGTGCTAGAGATTTGCGGCAGGGGCTGAATCAGCCCCAGCATTTT. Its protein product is CSARDLRQGLNQPQHF.

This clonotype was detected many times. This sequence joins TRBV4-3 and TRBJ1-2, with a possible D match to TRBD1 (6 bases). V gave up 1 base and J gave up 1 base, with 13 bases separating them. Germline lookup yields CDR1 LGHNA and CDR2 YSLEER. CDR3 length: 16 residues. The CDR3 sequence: CASSQAARGGNYGYTF. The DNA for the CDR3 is TGCGCCAGCAGCCAAGCCGCCAGGGGCGGTAACTATGGCTACACCTTC.

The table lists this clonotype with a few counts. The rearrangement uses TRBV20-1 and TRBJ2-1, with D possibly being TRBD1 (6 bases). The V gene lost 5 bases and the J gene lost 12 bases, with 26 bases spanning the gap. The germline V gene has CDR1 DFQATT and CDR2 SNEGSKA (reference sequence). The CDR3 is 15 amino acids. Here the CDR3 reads CSAGLGLVGTIVQFF. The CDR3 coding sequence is TGCAGTGCTGGACTCGGGCTCGTCGGGACAATTGTGCAGTTCTTC.

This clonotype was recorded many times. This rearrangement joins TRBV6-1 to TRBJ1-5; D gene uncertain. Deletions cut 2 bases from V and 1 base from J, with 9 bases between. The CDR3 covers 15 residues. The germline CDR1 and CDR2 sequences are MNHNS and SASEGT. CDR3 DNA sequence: TGTGCCAGCAGTGAATATCTAGGCAGCAATCAGCCCCAGCATTTT. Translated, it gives CASSEYLGSNQPQHF.

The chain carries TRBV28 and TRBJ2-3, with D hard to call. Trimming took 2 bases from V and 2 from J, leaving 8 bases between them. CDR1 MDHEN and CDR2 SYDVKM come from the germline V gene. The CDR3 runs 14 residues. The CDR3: CASSLGSFTDTQYF. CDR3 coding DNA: TGTGCCAGCAGTTTAGGCAGCTTCACAGATACGCAGTATTTT.

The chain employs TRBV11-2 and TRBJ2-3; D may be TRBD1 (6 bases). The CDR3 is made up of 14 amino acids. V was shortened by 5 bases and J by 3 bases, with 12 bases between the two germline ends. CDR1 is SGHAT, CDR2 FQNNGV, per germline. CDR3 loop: CASSAWTVTDTQYF. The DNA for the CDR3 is TGTGCCAGCAGCGCCTGGACAGTTACAGATACGCAGTATTTT.

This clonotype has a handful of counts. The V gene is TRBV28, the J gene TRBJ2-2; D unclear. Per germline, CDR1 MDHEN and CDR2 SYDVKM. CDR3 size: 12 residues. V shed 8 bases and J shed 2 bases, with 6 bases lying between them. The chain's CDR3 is CASGRNTGELFF. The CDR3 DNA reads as TGTGCCAGCGGCAGAAACACCGGGGAGCTGTTTTTT.

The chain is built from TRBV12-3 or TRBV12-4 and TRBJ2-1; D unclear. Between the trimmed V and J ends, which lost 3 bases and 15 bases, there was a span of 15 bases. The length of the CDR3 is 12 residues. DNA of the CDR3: TGTGCCAGCAGTTTTTCCCGGACCGAAGGGTTCTTC. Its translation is CASSFSRTEGFF.

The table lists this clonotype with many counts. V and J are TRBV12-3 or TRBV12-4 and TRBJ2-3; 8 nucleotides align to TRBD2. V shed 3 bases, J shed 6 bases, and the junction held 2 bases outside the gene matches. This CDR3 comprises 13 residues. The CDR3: CASSFGGADTQYF. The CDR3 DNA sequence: TGTGCCAGCAGTTTCGGGGGGGCGGATACGCAGTATTTT.

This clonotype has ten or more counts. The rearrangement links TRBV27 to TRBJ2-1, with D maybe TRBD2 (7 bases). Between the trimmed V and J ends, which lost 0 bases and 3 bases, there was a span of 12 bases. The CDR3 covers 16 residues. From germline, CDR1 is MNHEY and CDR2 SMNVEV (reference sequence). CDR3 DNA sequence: TGTGCCAGCAGTTTATCAGGGGGAGGGGGCTACAATGAGCAGTTCTTC. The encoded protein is CASSLSGGGGYNEQFF.

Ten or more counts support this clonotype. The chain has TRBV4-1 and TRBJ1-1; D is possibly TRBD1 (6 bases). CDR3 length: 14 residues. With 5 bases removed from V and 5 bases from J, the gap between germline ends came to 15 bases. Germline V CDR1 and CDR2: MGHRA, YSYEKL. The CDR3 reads CASSSRTVVTEAFF. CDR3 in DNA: TGCGCCAGCAGCTCCCGGACAGTGGTGACTGAAGCTTTCTTT.

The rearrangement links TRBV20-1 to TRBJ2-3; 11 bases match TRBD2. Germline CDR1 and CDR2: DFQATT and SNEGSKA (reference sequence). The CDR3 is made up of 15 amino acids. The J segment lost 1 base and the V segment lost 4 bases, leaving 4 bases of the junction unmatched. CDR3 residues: CSATLAGGGTDTQYF. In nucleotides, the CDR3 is TGCAGTGCTACGTTAGCGGGAGGGGGCACAGATACGCAGTATTTT.

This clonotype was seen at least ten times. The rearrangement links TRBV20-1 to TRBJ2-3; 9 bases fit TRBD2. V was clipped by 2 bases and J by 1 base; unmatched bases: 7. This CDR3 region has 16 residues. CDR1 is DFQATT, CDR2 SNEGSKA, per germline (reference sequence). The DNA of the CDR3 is TGCAGTGCTAGAAGATTAGCGGGGGCCCGCACAGATACGCAGTATTTT. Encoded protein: CSARRLAGARTDTQYF.

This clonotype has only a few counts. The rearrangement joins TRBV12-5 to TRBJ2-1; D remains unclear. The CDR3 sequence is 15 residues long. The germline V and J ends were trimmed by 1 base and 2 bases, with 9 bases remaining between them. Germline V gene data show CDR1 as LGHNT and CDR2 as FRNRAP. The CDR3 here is CASGLDQTAYNEQFF. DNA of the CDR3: TGTGCTAGTGGTTTGGATCAGACTGCCTACAATGAGCAGTTCTTC.

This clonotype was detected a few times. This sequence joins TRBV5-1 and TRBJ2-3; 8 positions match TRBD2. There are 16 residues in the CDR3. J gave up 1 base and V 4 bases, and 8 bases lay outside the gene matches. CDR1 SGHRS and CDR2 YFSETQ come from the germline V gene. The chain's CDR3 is CASSPRPSGRTDTQYF. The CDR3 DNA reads TGCGCCAGCAGCCCCCGGCCTAGCGGGCGCACAGATACGCAGTATTTT.

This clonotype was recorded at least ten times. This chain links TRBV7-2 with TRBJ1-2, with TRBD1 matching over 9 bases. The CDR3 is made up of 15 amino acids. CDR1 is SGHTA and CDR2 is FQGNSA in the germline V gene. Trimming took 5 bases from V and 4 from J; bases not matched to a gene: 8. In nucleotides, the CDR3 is TGTGCCAGCAGCCCGCGGACAGGGGACAGCTATGGCTACACCTTC. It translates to CASSPRTGDSYGYTF.

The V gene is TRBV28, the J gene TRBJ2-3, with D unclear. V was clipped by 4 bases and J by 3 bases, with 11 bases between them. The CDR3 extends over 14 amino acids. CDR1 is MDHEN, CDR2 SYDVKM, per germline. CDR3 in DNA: TGTGCCAGCAGTTACTCGCCGAGTACAGATACGCAGTATTTT. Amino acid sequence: CASSYSPSTDTQYF.

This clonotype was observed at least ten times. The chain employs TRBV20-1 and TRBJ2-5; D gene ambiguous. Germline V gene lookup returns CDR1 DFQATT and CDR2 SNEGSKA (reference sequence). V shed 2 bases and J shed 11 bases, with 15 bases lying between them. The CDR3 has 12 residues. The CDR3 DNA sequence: TGCAGTGCTAGACTATTGGGGTACGATCAGTACTTC. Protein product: CSARLLGYDQYF.

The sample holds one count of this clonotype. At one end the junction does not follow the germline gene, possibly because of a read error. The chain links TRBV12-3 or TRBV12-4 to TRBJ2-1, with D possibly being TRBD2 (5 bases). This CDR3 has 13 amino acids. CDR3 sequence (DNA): TGTGCCAGCGGTTTTATACTAGACAATGAGCAGTTCTTC. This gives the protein CASGFILDNEQFF.

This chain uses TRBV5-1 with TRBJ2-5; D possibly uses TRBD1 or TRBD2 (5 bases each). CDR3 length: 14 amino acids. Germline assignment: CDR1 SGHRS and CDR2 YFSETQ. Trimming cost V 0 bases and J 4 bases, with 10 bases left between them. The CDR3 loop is CASSLEGAGETQYF. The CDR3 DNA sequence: TGCGCCAGCAGCTTGGAAGGGGCGGGAGAGACCCAGTACTTC.

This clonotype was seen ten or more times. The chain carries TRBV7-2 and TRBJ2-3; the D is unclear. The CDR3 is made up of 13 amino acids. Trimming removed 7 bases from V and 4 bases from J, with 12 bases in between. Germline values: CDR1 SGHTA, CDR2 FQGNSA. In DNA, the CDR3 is TGTGCCAGCAAGGTCGCCGGTGCAGATACGCAGTATTTT. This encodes CASKVAGADTQYF.

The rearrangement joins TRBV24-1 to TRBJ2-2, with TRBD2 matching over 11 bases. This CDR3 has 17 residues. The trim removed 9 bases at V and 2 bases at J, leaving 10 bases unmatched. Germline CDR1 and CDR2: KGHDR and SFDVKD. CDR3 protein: CATAALGLAENTGELFF. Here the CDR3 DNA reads TGTGCCACCGCCGCCCTGGGACTAGCGGAAAACACCGGGGAGCTGTTTTTT.

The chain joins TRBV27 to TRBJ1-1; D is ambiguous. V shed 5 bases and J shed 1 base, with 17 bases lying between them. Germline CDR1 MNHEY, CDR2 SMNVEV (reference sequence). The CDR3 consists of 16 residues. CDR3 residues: CASSRTGGYRNTEAFF. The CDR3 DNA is TGTGCCAGCAGTAGAACCGGTGGATACAGGAACACTGAAGCTTTCTTT.

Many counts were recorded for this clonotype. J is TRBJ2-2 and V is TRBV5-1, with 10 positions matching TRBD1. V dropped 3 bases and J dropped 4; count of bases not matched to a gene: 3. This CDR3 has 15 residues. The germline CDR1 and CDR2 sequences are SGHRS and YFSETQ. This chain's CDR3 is CASSWTGGGTGELFF. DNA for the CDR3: TGCGCCAGCAGCTGGACAGGGGGAGGCACCGGGGAGCTGTTTTTT.

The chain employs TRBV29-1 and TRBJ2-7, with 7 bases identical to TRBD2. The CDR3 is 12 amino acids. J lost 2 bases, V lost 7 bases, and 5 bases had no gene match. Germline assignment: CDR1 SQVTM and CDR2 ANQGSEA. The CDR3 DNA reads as TGCAGCGCTCAAGCGGGACCCTACGAGCAGTACTTC. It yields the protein CSAQAGPYEQYF.